These 10 T cell receptor beta chains were all obtained from the same sample, sequenced in a study of blood T cell repertoires in COVID-19 (TCRdb year 2020). Libraries were prepared through the immunoSEQ multiplex PCR assay. TCRdb mirrors the immuneACCESS table, restricted to in-frame sequences. Some clones are absent from its copies; in checked studies, under half trace to an unresolved V gene, and the reason for the others is unknown. The sample data list under 200,000 clones, and 86% of these were observed just once. About 6% of the sample goes to the ten largest clones. Material for sequencing was PBMCs or T cells enriched from blood (not recorded which). These receptors originate from a middle-aged man with acute COVID-19.

As to this clone: Different DNA sequences within this sample yield the same CDR3. The chain recombines TRBV20-1 with TRBJ2-1; no reliable D call. Trimming removed 2 bases from V and 6 bases from J, with 2 bases in between. The germline gives CDR1 DFQATT, CDR2 SNEGSKA (reference sequence). The CDR3 contains 10 residues. CDR3 in amino acids: CSARRNEQFF. Here the CDR3 DNA reads TGCAGTGCTAGACGCAATGAGCAGTTCTTC.

The V gene is TRBV30, the J gene TRBJ1-5; 9 nucleotides match TRBD1. CDR1 is GTSNPN, CDR2 SVGIG, per germline (reference sequence). Losses at the gene ends were 3 bases for V and 6 bases for J; bases not matched to a gene: 6. The CDR3 is 14 amino acids. This chain's CDR3 is CAWREGQGGQPQHF. The CDR3 bases are TGTGCCTGGAGAGAGGGACAGGGTGGTCAGCCCCAGCATTTT.

The genes are TRBV13 and TRBJ2-5; TRBD1 is a possible D gene (5 bases). This CDR3 spans 13 amino acids. Trimming took 1 base from V and 2 from J, leaving 5 bases between them. Germline V gene lookup returns CDR1 PRHDT and CDR2 FYEKMQ (reference sequence). The CDR3 DNA sequence: TGTGCCAGCAGCTTAGACAGGCAAGAGACCCAGTACTTC. Its protein is CASSLDRQETQYF.

CDR3 bases: TGTGCCAGCAGGTTGGGACTAGCTCCCAATGAGCAGTTCTTC. This codes for CASRLGLAPNEQFF. The rearrangement uses TRBV6-5 and TRBJ2-1; 9 nucleotides line up with TRBD2. CDR3 size: 14 residues. Germline CDR1 is MNHEY and CDR2 is SVGAGI. J was trimmed by 6 bases and V by 6 bases; bases with no gene match: 6.

CDR3 sequence reads: CASSDGTSGSTGELFF. The CDR3 bases are TGTGCCAGCAGTGACGGGACTAGCGGGAGCACCGGGGAGCTGTTTTTT. The gene calls are TRBV6-4 and TRBJ2-2; 14 bases map to TRBD2. This CDR3 has 16 amino acids. V shed 2 bases, J shed 4 bases, and the junction held 0 bases outside the gene matches. Germline CDR1 is MRHNA and CDR2 is SNTAGT.

In this sample, this clone turned up a few times. The chain uses TRBV7-2 and TRBJ2-7; 9 bases agree with TRBD2. Per germline, CDR1 SGHTA and CDR2 FQGNSA. Trimming took 1 base from V and 6 from J; bases not matched to a gene: 4. The CDR3 is 14 residues long. The CDR3 DNA follows: TGTGCCAGCAGCTTAGAGCGGGAGGAGCGCGAGCAGTACTTC. Translated: CASSLEREEREQYF.

The chain recombines TRBV27 with TRBJ1-1, with D hard to call. There are 15 residues in the CDR3. V was shortened by 2 bases and J by 1 base, with 11 bases between the two germline ends. Per germline, CDR1 MNHEY and CDR2 SMNVEV (reference sequence). The CDR3 protein is CASSLRRGGNTEAFF. The CDR3 DNA reads as TGTGCCAGCAGTTTACGCCGGGGAGGGAACACTGAAGCTTTCTTT.

This clone was seen a handful of times. This chain joins TRBV5-4 and TRBJ1-4, with 8 bases matching TRBD1. CDR3 length equals 14 residues. Germline assignment: CDR1 SGHNT and CDR2 YYREEE (reference sequence). The V gene end was trimmed by 4 bases and the J gene end by 5 bases; junction bases not matched to a gene: 4. The CDR3 loop is CASSRGQENEKLFF. CDR3 nucleotide sequence: TGTGCCAGCAGCCGGGGACAGGAGAATGAAAAACTGTTTTTT.

V gene TRBV7-9 combines with J gene TRBJ1-3; no clear D. V was trimmed by 8 bases and J by 0 bases, leaving 8 bases between them. The CDR3 extends over 13 amino acids. Germline V gives CDR1 SEHNR, CDR2 FQNEAQ (reference sequence). The CDR3 region has the DNA TGTGCCAGCGGCAGAGGCTCTGGAAACACCATATATTTT. Translation: CASGRGSGNTIYF.

The chain combines TRBV7-3 with TRBJ1-1; 9 nucleotides match TRBD1. This CDR3 is 14 amino acids long. The germline gives CDR1 SGHTA, CDR2 FQGTGA. The V gene end was trimmed by 5 bases and the J gene end by 8 bases; junction bases not matched to a gene: 9. CDR3 nucleotide sequence: TGTGCCAGCAGCCGGGACAGGGCCTCAGGAGAAGCTTTCTTT. The encoded protein is CASSRDRASGEAFF.